Following are 18 T cell receptor beta chains from one sample sequenced in a study of blood T cell repertoires in COVID-19. Some clones are missing from TCRdb's copy, which holds only in-frame ones; the method was immunoSEQ multiplex PCR. This sample has hundreds of thousands of clones, with 80% found just once. The sample comprised PBMCs or T cells enriched from blood (not recorded which). All receptors derive from a man aged 25-40 years with acute COVID-19.

The CDR3 DNA follows: TGTGCCAGCAGCGAGACAGGGAGTCCCTCTGGAAACACCATATATTTT. Translating gives CASSETGSPSGNTIYF. The V gene is TRBV9, the J gene TRBJ1-3; 7 bases are shared with TRBD1. In germline, CDR1 is SGDLS, CDR2 YYNGEE. There are 16 residues in the CDR3. V trimming: 3 bases; J trimming: 0 bases; junction bases outside the gene matches: 6.

The chain links TRBV10-2 to TRBJ2-2; possible D gene TRBD1, 6 bases. The CDR3 runs to 15 residues. The germline V gene encodes CDR1 WSHSY and CDR2 SAAADI. The V gene lost 7 bases and the J gene lost 3 bases, with 15 bases spanning the gap. The CDR3 is CASNRAGDYTGELFF. DNA of the CDR3: TGCGCCAGCAATAGGGCAGGGGATTACACCGGGGAGCTGTTTTTT.

This clone appeared once. This sequence joins TRBV7-6 and TRBJ1-3; possible D gene TRBD1, 5 bases. The V and J ends lost 1 base and 0 bases respectively, with 13 bases between them. This CDR3 comprises 17 residues. Germline CDR1 reads SGHVS; CDR2 reads FNYEAQ. CDR3: CASSLVGRGGSGNTIYF. In DNA form, the CDR3 reads TGTGCCAGCAGCTTAGTCGGTCGGGGGGGCTCTGGAAACACCATATATTTT. Full variable domain (remainder filled in from reference TRBV7-6 and TRBJ1-3): GAGVSQSPRYKVTKRGQDVALRCDPISGHVSLYWYRQALGQGPEFLTYFNYEAQQDKSGLPNDRFSAERPEGSISTLTIQRTEQRDSAMYRCASSLVGRGGSGNTIYFGEGSWLTVV.

This chain connects TRBV30 to TRBJ2-6; D not resolved. This CDR3 is 14 amino acids long. The V and J ends lost 0 bases and 2 bases respectively, with 5 bases between them. In germline, CDR1 is GTSNPN, CDR2 SVGIG (reference sequence). The CDR3 DNA follows: TGTGCCTGGAGTGTTCCAGCTGGGGCCAACGTCCTGACTTTC. As protein: CAWSVPAGANVLTF. The whole variable domain, filled in from reference TRBV30 and TRBJ2-6, reads SQTIHQWPATLVQPVGSPLSLECTVEGTSNPNLYWYRQAAGRGLQLLFYSVGIGQISSEVPQNLSASRPQDRQFILSSKKLLLSDSGFYLCAWSVPAGANVLTFGAGSRLTVL.

V and J are TRBV9 and TRBJ1-1, with 7 positions matching TRBD1. Unmatched junction bases numbered 10, after V lost 0 bases and J lost 5 bases. Germline loops: CDR1 SGDLS, CDR2 YYNGEE. The CDR3 runs 16 residues. CDR3 loop: CASSVGPDRDRTEAFF. CDR3 sequence (DNA): TGTGCCAGCAGCGTAGGACCCGACAGGGATCGGACTGAAGCTTTCTTT.

This chain links TRBV2 with TRBJ2-5; a weak D match, TRBD1 (6 bases). Trimming removed 8 bases from V and 4 bases from J, with 14 bases in between. The CDR3 has 13 residues. Germline V gives CDR1 SNHLY, CDR2 FYNNEI. The CDR3: CASYGQRGETQYF. CDR3 in DNA: TGTGCCAGCTACGGACAGCGAGGAGAGACCCAGTACTTC.

The V call is TRBV9, the J call TRBJ1-4; 8 positions match TRBD1. The ends lost 6 bases at V and 2 bases at J; junction bases unmatched: 6. The CDR3 contains 15 residues. From germline, CDR1 is SGDLS and CDR2 YYNGEE. CDR3 sequence: CASTRTGLTNEKLFF. CDR3 in DNA: TGTGCCAGCACAAGGACAGGGCTGACTAATGAAAAACTGTTTTTT.

The chain recombines TRBV3-1 (or the pseudogene TRBV3-2) with TRBJ2-1; D may be TRBD2 (5 bases). Trimming removed 1 base from V and 3 bases from J, with 13 bases in between. Germline V gene sequence: CDR1 LGHDT, CDR2 YNNKEL (reference sequence). The CDR3 totals 16 residues. The CDR3 nucleotides are TGTGCCAGCAGCCAAGCAGGTGAGCGGCTCTACAATGAGCAGTTCTTC. Its protein product is CASSQAGERLYNEQFF.

The V and J genes are TRBV28 and TRBJ1-4, with 9 bases that match TRBD1. This CDR3 region has 15 residues. Losses at the gene ends were 3 bases for V and 8 bases for J; bases not matched to a gene: 7. Germline CDR1 and CDR2: MDHEN and SYDVKM. The CDR3 is CASSFSGQGLEKLFF. The CDR3 coding sequence is TGTGCCAGCAGTTTCTCGGGACAGGGCTTGGAAAAACTGTTTTTT.

This clone was recorded a few times. This chain's CDR3 is CASSLVWGEANYGYTF. DNA of the CDR3: TGTGCCAGCAGCTTAGTTTGGGGGGAAGCTAACTATGGCTACACCTTC. The chain employs TRBV11-2 and TRBJ1-2, with D possibly being TRBD1 (5 bases). V lost 1 base and J 0 bases, leaving 12 bases between the germline ends. The CDR3 loop spans 16 amino acids. Germline V gene sequence: CDR1 SGHAT, CDR2 FQNNGV.

The CDR3 region is CASSLKAGGQGEQFF. In nucleotides, the CDR3 is TGTGCCAGCAGCTTAAAGGCGGGGGGGCAAGGAGAGCAGTTCTTC. The J gene is TRBJ2-1, the V gene TRBV7-2; 9 bases align to TRBD2. V shed 2 bases, J shed 10 bases, and the junction held 9 bases outside the gene matches. The CDR3 loop spans 15 amino acids. Germline assignment: CDR1 SGHTA and CDR2 FQGNSA.

This clone was seen a few times. The CDR3 region has the DNA TGCAGCGTTTGTATGGTAGGGGGTTTCTCTGGAAACACCATATATTTT. It encodes CSVCMVGGFSGNTIYF. The chain employs TRBV29-1 and TRBJ1-3; perhaps TRBD1 as D (6 bases). This CDR3 region has 16 residues. The V end lost 5 bases, the J end lost 0 bases, and 17 bases lay between the germline ends. Germline V gene lookup returns CDR1 SQVTM and CDR2 ANQGSEA.

This sequence joins TRBV5-1 and TRBJ1-6, with a weak D call TRBD1 (5 bases). The CDR3 is made up of 14 amino acids. Germline V gives CDR1 SGHRS, CDR2 YFSETQ. Trimming took off 5 bases at V and 6 bases at J, with 12 bases between the two ends. The CDR3 here is CASREGTLNSPLHF. For the CDR3, the DNA is TGCGCCAGCAGGGAGGGGACTCTTAATTCACCCCTCCACTTT. Supplemented by reference TRBV5-1 and TRBJ1-6, the full variable domain reads KAGVTQTPRYLIKTRGQQVTLSCSPISGHRSVSWYQQTPGQGLQFLFEYFSETQRNKGNFPGRFSGRQFSNSRSEMNVSTLELGDSALYLCASREGTLNSPLHFGNGTRLTVT.

CDR3 sequence reads: CSVEDLPPRDRVTASNQPQHF. The CDR3, as DNA: TGCAGCGTTGAAGATCTGCCCCCCCGGGACAGGGTGACGGCTAGCAATCAGCCCCAGCATTTT. V gene TRBV29-1 combines with J gene TRBJ1-5; the match to TRBD1 covers 9 bases. Trimming removed 0 bases from V and 0 bases from J; junction bases left unmatched: 18. The germline CDR1 and CDR2 sequences are SQVTM and ANQGSEA. CDR3 length: 21 amino acids.

V gene TRBV12-3 or TRBV12-4 combines with J gene TRBJ2-1, with TRBD2 matching over 9 bases. After removal of 5 bases from V and 8 bases from J, the junction contained 4 bases not matched to a gene. The length of the CDR3 is 13 residues. CDR3: CASSSGGIYEQFF. In DNA, the CDR3 is TGTGCCAGCAGTAGCGGGGGGATCTATGAGCAGTTCTTC.

This chain joins TRBV9 and TRBJ2-3; no reliable D call. Per the germline V gene, CDR1 is SGDLS and CDR2 is YYNGEE. Trimming pared 2 bases from V and 1 base from J, leaving 5 bases between. CDR3 length equals 13 residues. CDR3 sequence: CASSVSGTDTQYF. CDR3 in DNA: TGTGCCAGCAGCGTGAGCGGCACAGATACGCAGTATTTT.

This chain uses TRBV3-1 (or the pseudogene TRBV3-2) with TRBJ1-5; D is perhaps TRBD1 (6 bases). Trimming left V 1 base short and J 0 bases short, with 10 bases between. This CDR3 has 16 amino acids. Germline V lookup: CDR1 LGHDT, CDR2 YNNKEL (reference sequence). The CDR3 nucleotides read TGTGCCAGCAGCCAAGGGACAGCTTATAGCAATCAGCCCCAGCATTTT. Translated: CASSQGTAYSNQPQHF.

This CDR3 reads CASTRGTGGFNEKLFF. CDR3 DNA sequence: TGTGCCAGCACCCGGGGCACCGGGGGATTTAATGAAAAACTGTTTTTT. The chain has TRBV11-2 and TRBJ1-4; tentatively, D is TRBD1 (5 bases). Trimming took 7 bases from V and 4 from J, leaving 19 bases between them. Per germline, CDR1 SGHAT and CDR2 FQNNGV. The CDR3 runs 16 residues.